Below are 30 T cell receptor beta chains sequenced from a single sample in a study of PD-1 blockade in classical Hodgkin lymphoma. Assay: immunoSEQ multiplex PCR; the TCRdb copy retains only in-frame clones and omits some. The sample gives almost 100,000 clones, 80% to 95% of which show up once; about 2.8% is in the top ten. Relapse after autologous stem cell transplantation occurred in every patient, and brentuximab vedotin exposure varied. The sample was peripheral blood mononuclear cells (PBMCs), taken at baseline. These receptors came from a human donor with classical Hodgkin lymphoma.

The chain combines TRBV9 with TRBJ2-3; 8 nucleotides align to TRBD2. V lost 4 bases, J lost 0 bases, and 7 bases stayed unmatched. Germline V gene lookup returns CDR1 SGDLS and CDR2 YYNGEE. The CDR3 has 16 amino acids. DNA of the CDR3: TGTGCCAGCAGCCCGAGACTAGCGCTTAGCACAGATACGCAGTATTTT. It encodes CASSPRLALSTDTQYF.

The chain combines TRBV10-1 with TRBJ1-1; D gene unclear. V was trimmed by 0 bases and J by 5 bases, leaving 10 bases between them. The CDR3 covers 14 residues. CDR1 WNHNN and CDR2 SYGVQD come from the germline V gene (reference sequence). The CDR3 spells CASSESGIGTEAFF. CDR3 bases: TGCGCCAGCAGTGAGTCAGGGATTGGGACTGAAGCTTTCTTT.

The chain couples TRBV5-1 to TRBJ2-1, with unresolved D. Germline V gene lookup returns CDR1 SGHRS and CDR2 YFSETQ. The V gene lost 1 base and the J gene lost 6 bases, with 5 bases spanning the gap. The CDR3 runs to 12 residues. The CDR3 sequence is CASSLTGNEQFF. The DNA for the CDR3 is TGCGCCAGCAGCTTGACCGGCAATGAGCAGTTCTTC.

This chain links TRBV7-8 with TRBJ2-7; possible D gene TRBD1, 8 bases. Trimming removed 1 base at V and 4 bases at J, with 17 bases between. Germline V gene data show CDR1 as SGHVS and CDR2 as FQNEAQ. The CDR3 has 16 amino acids. The CDR3 here is CASSLGIGQGGYEQYF. CDR3 nucleotides: TGTGCCAGCAGCTTAGGCATTGGACAGGGAGGGTACGAGCAGTACTTC.

The genes are TRBV16 and TRBJ1-1; a weak D match, TRBD1 (6 bases). This CDR3 contains 14 residues. Germline V gene sequence: CDR1 KGHSY, CDR2 FQNENV. V gave up 4 bases and J gave up 5 bases, with 14 bases separating them. The CDR3 here is CASSLHRDGTEAFF. CDR3 DNA: TGTGCCAGCAGCCTTCACAGGGACGGGACTGAAGCTTTCTTT. Full variable domain (rest looked up from reference TRBV16 and TRBJ1-1): GEEVAQTPKHLVRGEGQKAKLYCAPIKGHSYVFWYQQVLKNEFKFLISFQNENVFDETGMPKERFSAKCLPNSPCSLEIQATKLEDSAVYFCASSLHRDGTEAFFGQGTRLTVV.

This chain uses TRBV10-1 with TRBJ1-2, with 8 positions matching TRBD1. This CDR3 is built from 15 residues. The V gene end was trimmed by 2 bases and the J gene end by 7 bases; junction bases not matched to a gene: 9. Germline V gene sequence: CDR1 WNHNN, CDR2 SYGVQD (reference sequence). In DNA, the CDR3 is TGCGCCAGCAGTGAGAGACAGGGGCCAGGGTTTGGCTACACCTTC. It yields the protein CASSERQGPGFGYTF.

V is TRBV11-2 and J is TRBJ1-3; maybe TRBD1 (5 bases). V lost 0 bases and J lost 0, with 12 bases in between. CDR3 length equals 17 residues. Germline V CDR1 and CDR2: SGHAT, FQNNGV. CDR3 region: CASSLDTGPSSGNTIYF. The DNA of the CDR3 is TGTGCCAGCAGCTTAGACACAGGCCCCAGCTCTGGAAACACCATATATTTT.

The chain uses TRBV9 and TRBJ2-3; the D gene is possibly TRBD2 (6 bases). This CDR3 has 14 amino acids. V lost 5 bases, J lost 3 bases, and 13 bases lay in between. CDR1 is SGDLS, CDR2 YYNGEE, per germline. CDR3 sequence: CASSLAIRTDTQYF. CDR3 DNA: TGTGCCAGCAGTCTAGCGATTAGGACAGATACGCAGTATTTT. Drawing the rest from reference TRBV9 and TRBJ2-3, the complete variable domain is DSGVTQTPKHLITATGQRVTLRCSPRSGDLSVYWYQQSLDQGLQFLIQYYNGEERAKGNILERFSAQQFPDLHSELNLSSLELGDSALYFCASSLAIRTDTQYFGPGTRLTVL.

The chain uses TRBV19 and TRBJ2-1, with D hard to call. This CDR3 is 12 amino acids long. Germline CDR1 and CDR2: LNHDA and SQIVND (reference sequence). V lost 2 bases, J lost 9 bases, and 8 bases lay in between. CDR3 DNA: TGTGCCAGTAGTATATCAGCGATTGAGCAGTTCTTC. Protein sequence: CASSISAIEQFF.

This rearrangement joins TRBV11-2 to TRBJ2-7; possibly TRBD1 or TRBD2 for D (5 bases each). Germline CDR1 reads SGHAT; CDR2 reads FQNNGV. The CDR3 loop spans 16 amino acids. V was shortened by 2 bases and J by 0 bases, with 14 bases between the two germline ends. CDR3 bases: TGTGCCAGCAGCTTATGGCTCCGGGACGACTCCTACGAGCAGTACTTC. It specifies CASSLWLRDDSYEQYF.

J is TRBJ1-6 and V is TRBV2, with 7 nucleotides matching TRBD1. Looked up from germline, CDR1 is SNHLY and CDR2 is FYNNEI. This CDR3 is built from 14 residues. Trimming at V came to 3 bases and at J to 7 bases, leaving 3 bases not matched to a gene. The chain's CDR3 is CASSDRGYNSPLHF. The CDR3 DNA sequence: TGTGCCAGCAGTGACAGGGGGTACAATTCACCCCTCCACTTT.

The chain employs TRBV4-1 and TRBJ2-3, with 14 nucleotides matching TRBD2. The CDR3 is 17 amino acids. The germline V gene encodes CDR1 MGHRA and CDR2 YSYEKL. The V and J ends lost 5 bases and 3 bases, in that order; junction bases with no gene match: 7. The CDR3: CASSIGTSGSGTDTQYF. CDR3 in DNA: TGCGCCAGCAGCATCGGGACTAGCGGGAGTGGAACAGATACGCAGTATTTT.

This clone was observed a single time. The chain recombines TRBV27 with TRBJ1-1, with 8 bases matching TRBD1. The junction had 0 bases not matched to a gene; V was cut back by 2 bases and J by 4 bases. CDR3 length equals 13 residues. CDR1 and CDR2 from the germline V gene are MNHEY and SMNVEV (reference sequence). This CDR3 reads CASSLDRGTEAFF. CDR3 DNA sequence: TGTGCCAGCAGTTTAGACAGGGGCACTGAAGCTTTCTTT.

The genes are TRBV10-1 and TRBJ1-4, with D perhaps matching TRBD1 (6 bases). V dropped 6 bases and J dropped 7 bases, with 15 bases sitting between them. Germline lookup yields CDR1 WNHNN and CDR2 SYGVQD (reference sequence). The CDR3 loop spans 14 amino acids. The CDR3 nucleotides read TGCGCCAGCAGCGGTCAGGGGATCGGTGAAAAACTGTTTTTT. Its protein product is CASSGQGIGEKLFF.

The chain joins TRBV5-4 to TRBJ1-4; 7 bases match TRBD1. Germline CDR1 reads SGHNT; CDR2 reads YYREEE (reference sequence). Unmatched junction bases numbered 12, after V lost 4 bases and J lost 0 bases. The CDR3 consists of 18 residues. The CDR3 DNA reads as TGTGCCAGCAGCCATGACAGGGAGGGGCCCGCAACTAATGAAAAACTGTTTTTT. Translation: CASSHDREGPATNEKLFF.

This chain joins TRBV29-1 and TRBJ1-4; D gene uncertain. Trimming took off 5 bases at V and 8 bases at J, with 15 bases between the two ends. The CDR3 is 13 residues long. Germline values: CDR1 SQVTM, CDR2 ANQGSEA. The CDR3 nucleotides are TGCAGCGTTTTTCTGGGAGGGATAGAAAAACTGTTTTTT. It is translated as CSVFLGGIEKLFF.

The chain couples TRBV19 to TRBJ2-3; weak D call: TRBD1 (6 bases). The CDR3 loop spans 15 amino acids. Trimming removed 3 bases at V and 4 bases at J, with 14 bases between. In germline, CDR1 is LNHDA, CDR2 SQIVND (reference sequence). The CDR3 region is CASSIGSPGADTQYF. The DNA for the CDR3 is TGTGCCAGTAGTATTGGTTCCCCAGGGGCAGATACGCAGTATTTT.

The chain joins TRBV27 to TRBJ2-3; D is undetermined. Trimming pared 5 bases from V and 0 bases from J, leaving 15 bases between. CDR3 length equals 16 residues. Looked up from germline, CDR1 is MNHEY and CDR2 is SMNVEV (reference sequence). The DNA for the CDR3 is TGTGCCAGCAGTCCGTACACAGCCCCCAGCACAGATACGCAGTATTTT. Protein product: CASSPYTAPSTDTQYF.

The gene calls are TRBV2 and TRBJ1-2; D perhaps matches TRBD1 (5 bases). The CDR3 sequence is 15 residues long. Germline-derived CDR1 and CDR2 are SNHLY and FYNNEI. Trimming took 2 bases from V and 2 from J, leaving 12 bases between them. The CDR3 nucleotides read TGTGCCAGCAGTGAATCGATGGGGCAGAACTATGGCTACACCTTC. Translated, it gives CASSESMGQNYGYTF.

The chain couples TRBV5-1 to TRBJ2-5; no reliable D call. The CDR3 runs 15 residues. Trimming stripped 4 bases from V and 5 bases from J, with 18 bases between. In germline, CDR1 is SGHRS, CDR2 YFSETQ. This chain's CDR3 is CASSPTVSPAETQYF. In nucleotides, the CDR3 is TGCGCCAGCAGCCCCACAGTTTCTCCGGCGGAGACCCAGTACTTC.

This clone was recorded only once. This chain uses TRBV30 with TRBJ2-5; D gene uncertain. V was clipped by 0 bases and J by 2 bases, with 7 bases between them. CDR1 and CDR2 (germline): GTSNPN, SVGIG (reference sequence). The CDR3 is 13 residues long. CDR3 amino acids: CAWSVGLQETQYF. Written as DNA, the CDR3 is TGTGCCTGGAGTGTAGGGTTACAAGAGACCCAGTACTTC.

This chain links TRBV15 with TRBJ1-3; no clear D gene. CDR3 length equals 16 residues. V was pared by 0 bases and J by 3 bases, with 12 bases between. Germline V gene lookup returns CDR1 LNHNV and CDR2 YYDKDF (reference sequence). CDR3 region: CATSRDAFTDGNTIYF. CDR3 in DNA: TGTGCCACCAGCAGAGATGCGTTTACTGATGGAAACACCATATATTTT.

The chain combines TRBV5-5 with TRBJ2-3, with 13 nucleotides matching TRBD2. V shed 4 bases, J shed 2 bases, and the junction held 7 bases outside the gene matches. The CDR3 consists of 17 residues. Germline assignment: CDR1 SGHKS and CDR2 YYEKEE (reference sequence). CDR3 protein: CASSPKGLAGLTDTQYF. The CDR3 DNA reads as TGTGCCAGCAGCCCGAAGGGACTAGCGGGGCTCACAGATACGCAGTATTTT. Variable domain in full (rest from reference TRBV5-5 and TRBJ2-3): DAGVTQSPTHLIKTRGQQVTLRCSPISGHKSVSWYQQVLGQGPQFIFQYYEKEERGRGNFPDRFSARQFPNYSSELNVNALLLGDSALYLCASSPKGLAGLTDTQYFGPGTRLTVL.

The V gene is TRBV4-2, the J gene TRBJ2-3, with 9 bases lining up with TRBD2. The CDR3 spans 15 residues. Germline V gene data show CDR1 as LGHNA and CDR2 as YNFKEQ. J gave up 1 base and V 4 bases, and 3 bases lay outside the gene matches. As DNA, the CDR3 is TGTGCCAGCAGCCCAATAGCGGGAGGCACAGATACGCAGTATTTT. It yields the protein CASSPIAGGTDTQYF.

The chain recombines TRBV5-1 with TRBJ1-2; the match to TRBD1 covers 10 bases. The germline gives CDR1 SGHRS, CDR2 YFSETQ. V was clipped by 1 base and J by 8 bases; unmatched bases: 2. The length of the CDR3 is 13 residues. CDR3 sequence reads: CASSLTTGGGYTF. The CDR3 bases are TGCGCCAGCAGCTTGACGACAGGGGGCGGCTACACCTTC.

The chain employs TRBV10-2 and TRBJ2-1, with TRBD2 matching 12 bases. Unmatched junction bases numbered 6, after V lost 6 bases and J lost 9 bases. Germline CDR1 WSHSY, CDR2 SAAADI. This CDR3 is 14 amino acids long. The CDR3 nucleotides read TGCGCCAGCAGCTCTAGCGGGAGGGCCCTTGAGCAGTTCTTC. Translating it yields CASSSSGRALEQFF.

The V and J genes are TRBV19 and TRBJ1-5; 9 nucleotides agree with TRBD1. Germline V CDR1 and CDR2: LNHDA, SQIVND (reference sequence). This CDR3 spans 16 amino acids. The V segment lost 3 bases and the J segment 6 bases; nucleotides outside the gene matches: 9. CDR3 in DNA: TGTGCCAGTAGTATCCGGGGACAGGGTAGTGGTCAGCCCCAGCATTTT. Protein sequence: CASSIRGQGSGQPQHF. The full variable domain, in which reference TRBV19 and TRBJ1-5 provide the parts outside the CDR3, is DGGITQSPKYLFRKEGQNVTLSCEQNLNHDAMYWYRQDPGQGLRLIYYSQIVNDFQKGDIAEGYSVSREKKESFPLTVTSAQKNPTAFYLCASSIRGQGSGQPQHFGDGTRLSIL.

The V and J genes are TRBV6-1 and TRBJ1-2; maybe TRBD1 (5 bases). Germline V lookup: CDR1 MNHNS, CDR2 SASEGT. The CDR3 totals 13 residues. V lost 11 bases and J 8 bases, leaving 21 bases between the germline ends. The CDR3 region is CAGTTWMGFGYTF. The CDR3 nucleotides read TGTGCCGGGACGACTTGGATGGGATTCGGCTACACCTTC.

V is TRBV2 and J is TRBJ2-7, with no clear D. In germline, CDR1 is SNHLY, CDR2 FYNNEI. V was shortened by 3 bases and J by 3 bases, with 9 bases between the two germline ends. This CDR3 comprises 13 residues. The CDR3 loop is CASSDMGNYEQYF. DNA of the CDR3: TGTGCCAGCAGTGATATGGGGAACTACGAGCAGTACTTC.

The rearrangement links TRBV28 to TRBJ2-5, with D perhaps being TRBD1 or TRBD2 (5 bases each). CDR1 is MDHEN and CDR2 is SYDVKM in the germline V gene. The CDR3 totals 12 residues. V was trimmed by 8 bases and J by 5 bases, leaving 12 bases between them. As DNA, the CDR3 is TGTGCCAGCTGTCGGGACCGGGAGACCCAGTACTTC. Translating gives CASCRDRETQYF.